A selection of T cell receptor beta chains follows, all from one sample in a study of shared clonotypes between healthy human individuals. This table comes from immunoSEQ multiplex PCR, and its TCRdb copy is limited to in-frame clones, with some not included. This sample has some 490,000 clones; 78% occur once, and the top ten carry approximately 12%. Sequenced material: PBMCs. Receptors originate from a woman aged 40 to 49 in good health. Some clones in this sample may be carry-over from other donors' samples. Both conserved end residues are part of each CDR3. Rows give clone size only sometimes, using once, few, many, or a class for an expanded clone.

- | TRBJ2-7 | TRBV9 | CASSATGLSYEQYF
- | TRBJ2-5 | TRBV19 | CASRGIGRGEETQYF
- | TRBJ2-1 | TRBV6-6 | CASRTDNEQFF
few | TRBJ2-6 | TRBV6-5 | CASSRDSGANVLTF
- | TRBJ2-1 | TRBV29-1 | CSVVGLAGVNEQFF
- | TRBJ1-2 | TRBV14 | CASSQEGYGYTF
- | TRBJ2-3 | TRBV2 | CASSEASGSNTQYF
- | TRBJ2-2 | TRBV7-3 | CASSPAGGANTGELFF
- | TRBJ2-7 | TRBV5-4 | CASSFGTSGSEQYF
- | TRBJ2-2 | TRBV29-1 | CSVDSENTGELFF
few | TRBJ2-1 | TRBV15 | CATSRPSGEQFF
- | TRBJ1-1 | TRBV6-6 | CASRLQGTAEAFF